This T cell receptor (beta chain) was identified in a study of control samples from healthy donors and cancer patients (dated by TCRdb to between 2020 and 2021). From its cysteine to its phenylalanine, the CDR3 spans 13 amino acids. This entry keeps only the CDR3 DNA: 39 bases, framed from base 1. The junction carries 8 bases between V and J, which are trimmed by 8 bases and 0 bases respectively. CDR1 and CDR2, looked up from the germline V gene, are SNHLY and FYNNEI. Note on this clone: Its target antigen remains unknown. Per-base qualities were not stored, and no clone one base away is much larger.

Libraries were prepared through the immunoSEQ multiplex PCR assay. TCRdb mirrors the immuneACCESS table, restricted to in-frame sequences. Some clones are absent from its copies; in checked studies, under half trace to an unresolved V gene, and the reason for the others is unknown. In all, the sample holds about 120,000 clones, and around 90% of those were seen once. About two fifths of the sample goes to the ten largest clones. This TCR was sampled from a man between 50 and 59 years old in good health. The sequenced material came from blood. The chain couples TRBV2 to TRBJ2-1, with no D gene named confidently. The CDR3 has the sequence CASGFSSYNEQFF. The bases read TGTGCCAGCGGATTTAGCTCCTACAATGAGCAGTTCTTC.